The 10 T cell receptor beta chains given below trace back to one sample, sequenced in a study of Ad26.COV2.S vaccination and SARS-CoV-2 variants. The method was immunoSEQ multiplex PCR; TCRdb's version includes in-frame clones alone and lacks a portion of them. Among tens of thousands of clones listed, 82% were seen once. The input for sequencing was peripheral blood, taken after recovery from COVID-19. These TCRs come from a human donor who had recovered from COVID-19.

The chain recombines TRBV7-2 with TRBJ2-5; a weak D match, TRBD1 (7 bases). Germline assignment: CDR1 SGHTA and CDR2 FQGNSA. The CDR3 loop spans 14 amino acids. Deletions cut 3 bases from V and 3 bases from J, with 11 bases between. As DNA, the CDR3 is TGTGCCAGCAGCTTCGGGGGACAGAAAGAGACCCAGTACTTC. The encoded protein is CASSFGGQKETQYF.

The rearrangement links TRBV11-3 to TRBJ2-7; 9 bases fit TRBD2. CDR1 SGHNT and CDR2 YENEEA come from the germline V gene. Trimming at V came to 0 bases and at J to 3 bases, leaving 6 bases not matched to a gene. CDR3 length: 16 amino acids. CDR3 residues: CASSLDLSGRSYEQYF. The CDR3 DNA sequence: TGTGCCAGCAGCTTAGATCTCAGCGGGAGGAGCTACGAGCAGTACTTC.

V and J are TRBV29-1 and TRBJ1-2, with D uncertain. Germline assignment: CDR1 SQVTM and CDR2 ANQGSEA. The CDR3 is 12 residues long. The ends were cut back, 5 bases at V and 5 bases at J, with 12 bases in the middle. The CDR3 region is CSVLQLLYGYTF. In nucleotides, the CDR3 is TGCAGCGTTCTACAATTATTGTATGGCTACACCTTC.

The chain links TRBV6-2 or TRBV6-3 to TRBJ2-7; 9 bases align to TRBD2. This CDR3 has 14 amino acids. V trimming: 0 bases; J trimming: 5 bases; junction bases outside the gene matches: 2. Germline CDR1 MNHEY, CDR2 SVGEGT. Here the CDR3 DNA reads TGTGCCAGCAGTTACTCTGGACTAGCGAACGAGCAGTACTTC. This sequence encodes CASSYSGLANEQYF.

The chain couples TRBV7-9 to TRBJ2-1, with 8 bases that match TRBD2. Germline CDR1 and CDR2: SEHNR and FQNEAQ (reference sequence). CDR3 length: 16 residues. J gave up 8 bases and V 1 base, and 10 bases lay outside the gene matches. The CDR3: CASSLGFSGNLDEQFF. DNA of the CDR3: TGTGCCAGCAGCTTAGGGTTTAGCGGGAATCTCGATGAGCAGTTCTTC.

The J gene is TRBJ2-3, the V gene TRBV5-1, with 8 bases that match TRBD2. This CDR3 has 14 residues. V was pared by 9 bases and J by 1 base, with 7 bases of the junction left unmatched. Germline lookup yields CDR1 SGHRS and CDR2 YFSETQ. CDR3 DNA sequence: TGCGCCACCCGACTAGCGCCTGGCACAGATACGCAGTATTTT. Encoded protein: CATRLAPGTDTQYF.

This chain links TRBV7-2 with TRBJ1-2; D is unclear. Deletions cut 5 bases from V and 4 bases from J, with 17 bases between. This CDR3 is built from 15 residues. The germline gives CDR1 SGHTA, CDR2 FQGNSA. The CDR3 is CASSARRGNLYGYTF. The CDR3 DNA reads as TGTGCCAGCAGCGCGAGGAGAGGGAACCTCTATGGCTACACCTTC.

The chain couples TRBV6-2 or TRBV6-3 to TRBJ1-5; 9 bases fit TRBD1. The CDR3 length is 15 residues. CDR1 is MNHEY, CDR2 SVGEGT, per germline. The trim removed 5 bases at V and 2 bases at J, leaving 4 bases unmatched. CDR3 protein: CASSLQGAGNQPQHF. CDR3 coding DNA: TGTGCCAGCAGTCTACAGGGGGCCGGCAATCAGCCCCAGCATTTT.

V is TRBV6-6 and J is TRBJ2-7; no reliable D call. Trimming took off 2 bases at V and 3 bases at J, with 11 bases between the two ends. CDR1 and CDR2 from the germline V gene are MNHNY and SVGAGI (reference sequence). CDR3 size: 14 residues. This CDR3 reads CASSYLGTYYEQYF. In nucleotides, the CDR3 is TGTGCCAGCAGTTACCTCGGAACTTACTACGAGCAGTACTTC.

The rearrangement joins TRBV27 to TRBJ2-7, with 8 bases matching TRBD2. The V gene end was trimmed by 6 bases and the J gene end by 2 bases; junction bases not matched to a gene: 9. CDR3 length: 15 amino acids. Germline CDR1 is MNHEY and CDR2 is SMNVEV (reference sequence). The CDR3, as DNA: TGTGCCAGCAGCCCAGAATTTAGCGGGGCCTACGAGCAGTACTTC. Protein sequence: CASSPEFSGAYEQYF.